This T cell receptor (beta chain) comes out of a study of blood T cell repertoires in COVID-19. Profiling relied on immunoSEQ multiplex PCR, and the TCRdb table lists in-frame clones only, not all of them. The sample has about 120,000 clones; about 80% are singletons. The germline V gene has CDR1 MNHEY and CDR2 SMNVEV (reference sequence). CDR3 length: 14 amino acids. Unmatched junction bases numbered 8, after V lost 0 bases and J lost 14 bases. This clone was recorded only once. The chain combines TRBV27 with TRBJ1-4, with 8 positions matching TRBD1. The TCR originated in a man in his sixties with active or convalescent COVID-19. What was sequenced was peripheral blood. CDR3 bases: TGTGCCAGCAGTTTATCCAGGGGGCATCTAAACCTGTTTTTT. Its translation is CASSLSRGHLNLFF.